These T cell receptor beta chains were read from a single sample in a study of cytomegalovirus exposure and HLA in healthy donors. Assay: immunoSEQ multiplex PCR; the TCRdb copy retains only in-frame clones and omits some. This sample has 200,000 or so clones, with 87% found just once. Material: PBMCs. The receptor set was obtained from a man aged 25 to 40 in good health and CMV-seronegative. Each CDR3 is given without its conserved first and last residue. The D gene is left open where the match is weak. Size is omitted from some rows. Given values are once, few, many or a class for expanded clones.

CDR3aa | j_gene | d_gene | abundance | v_gene
ASSSTRQGVRETQY | TRBJ2-5 | TRBD1 | NA | TRBV6-6
ASSQRRGLVLDTQY | TRBJ2-3 | NA | NA | TRBV7-8
ASSQDPGLVGGRDTQY | TRBJ2-3 | TRBD2 | NA | TRBV4-2
ASLKGLHNYGYT | TRBJ1-2 | NA | NA | TRBV28
ASSQGHGTEAF | TRBJ1-1 | NA | NA | TRBV21-1
ASSLLWAGKRTQY | TRBJ2-5 | NA | NA | TRBV13
ASRVLAEQETQY | TRBJ2-5 | TRBD2 | NA | TRBV27
ASSPAGGDRNTIY | TRBJ1-3 | NA | NA | TRBV18
ASSLIYSGANGLT | TRBJ2-6 | NA | NA | TRBV6-5
ASSEMAGGSRS | TRBJ2-7 | TRBD2 | few | TRBV2
ASSLVGGGRVTGELF | TRBJ2-2 | NA | few | TRBV7-8
ASSLTGTNSGANVLT | TRBJ2-6 | TRBD2 | NA | TRBV7-2
ASSQQGARETQY | TRBJ2-5 | TRBD1 | NA | TRBV28
ATGTSNQPQH | TRBJ1-5 | NA | NA | TRBV2
AWSLLAAGEEF | TRBJ2-1 | TRBD2 | NA | TRBV30
ASSEALTGWNYGYT | TRBJ1-2 | TRBD1 | NA | TRBV6-1
ASSLAGQVNFAEAF | TRBJ1-1 | TRBD1 | few | TRBV5-4
ANSSRGGHEQY | TRBJ2-7 | TRBD2 | few | TRBV7-6
AWRGEETQY | TRBJ2-5 | TRBD2 | NA | TRBV30
ASSPGADRSQPQH | TRBJ1-5 | NA | NA | TRBV18